These 13 T cell receptor beta chains originate from one sample sequenced in a study of healthy donors' naive CD4 and CD8 T cells. A linear amplification protocol produced the TCR libraries from 500 ng of total RNA. In TCRdb, the reads were re-called with MiXCR into one record per CDR3 protein. The table records 200,000 or so distinct CDR3 sequences, around 70% of them present only once. The sequencing sample was made of naive CD4+ and CD8+ T cells sorted from blood, pooled from several donors. Receptors originate from a pool of human donors in good health; the sample pools cells from several healthy donors.

Only one count was recorded for this clonotype. The chain combines TRBV6-5 with TRBJ2-7, with D unresolved. The germline V and J ends were trimmed by 8 bases and 1 base, with 15 bases remaining between them. Looked up from germline, CDR1 is MNHEY and CDR2 is SVGAGI. There are 14 residues in the CDR3. CDR3 amino acids: CASRMGFASYEQYF. CDR3 nucleotides: TGTGCCAGCCGCATGGGTTTCGCGTCCTACGAGCAGTACTTC.

In its sample, this clonotype was seen many times. V is TRBV27 and J is TRBJ2-7; possible D gene TRBD2, 5 bases. V was cut by 2 bases and J by 4 bases, with 6 bases left in between. Germline lookup yields CDR1 MNHEY and CDR2 SMNVEV (reference sequence). The CDR3 extends over 12 amino acids. The CDR3 nucleotides read TGTGCCAGCAGTTTACGCGGGTACGAGCAGTACTTC. Encoded protein: CASSLRGYEQYF.

This clonotype has only one observation. The chain uses TRBV19 and TRBJ2-7; possibly TRBD1 for D (5 bases). Germline V gives CDR1 LNHDA, CDR2 SQIVND (reference sequence). The V and J ends lost 6 bases and 3 bases respectively, with 21 bases between them. This CDR3 has 16 residues. The CDR3, as DNA: TGTGCCAGTAGCCACGGATTAGTTTGGCAGGGCTACGAGCAGTACTTC. Translating it yields CASSHGLVWQGYEQYF.

The chain couples TRBV20-1 to TRBJ2-7; the D call may be TRBD1 or TRBD2 (5 bases each). The germline V gene encodes CDR1 DFQATT and CDR2 SNEGSKA (reference sequence). There are 15 residues in the CDR3. Deletions cut 1 base from V and 2 bases from J, with 15 bases between. The chain's CDR3 is CSARAPGTAAYEQYF. The CDR3 nucleotides are TGCAGTGCTAGAGCCCCCGGGACGGCAGCCTACGAGCAGTACTTC.

This clonotype was detected a few times. V usage is TRBV6-5 and J usage is TRBJ2-7; 7 bases agree with TRBD1. The CDR3 contains 14 residues. Germline CDR1 and CDR2: MNHEY and SVGAGI. Trimming at V came to 4 bases and at J to 2 bases, leaving 5 bases not matched to a gene. CDR3 protein: CASSSPGTAYEQYF. The CDR3 DNA sequence: TGTGCCAGCAGTTCCCCCGGGACAGCCTACGAGCAGTACTTC.

The chain recombines TRBV28 with TRBJ1-5, with D maybe TRBD1 (6 bases). This CDR3 contains 16 residues. Per germline, CDR1 MDHEN and CDR2 SYDVKM. Trimming pared 5 bases from V and 0 bases from J, leaving 14 bases between. CDR3 sequence reads: CASSHGTPYSNQPQHF. The CDR3 DNA is TGTGCCAGCAGTCACGGGACACCTTATAGCAATCAGCCCCAGCATTTT.

CDR3 protein: CASSLGQGVLNEQFF. CDR3 coding DNA: TGTGCCAGCAGCTTAGGGCAGGGGGTTCTCAATGAGCAGTTCTTC. The V and J genes are TRBV13 and TRBJ2-1, with 7 bases matching TRBD1. CDR1 and CDR2 from the germline V gene are PRHDT and FYEKMQ (reference sequence). The CDR3 length is 15 residues. V trimming: 0 bases; J trimming: 6 bases; junction bases outside the gene matches: 5. Drawing the rest from reference TRBV13 and TRBJ2-1, the complete variable domain is AAGVIQSPRHLIKEKRETATLKCYPIPRHDTVYWYQQGPGQDPQFLISFYEKMQSDKGSIPDRFSAQQFSDYHSELNMSSLELGDSALYFCASSLGQGVLNEQFFGPGTRLTVL.

The chain employs TRBV5-1 and TRBJ2-3, with 7 bases lining up with TRBD2. Germline CDR1 SGHRS, CDR2 YFSETQ. The V and J ends lost 4 bases and 2 bases, in that order; junction bases with no gene match: 7. This CDR3 is built from 15 residues. CDR3 loop: CASSRAGDPTDTQYF. The CDR3 region has the DNA TGCGCCAGCAGCCGGGCGGGAGACCCCACAGATACGCAGTATTTT.

The sample holds a few counts of this clonotype. The chain recombines TRBV5-5 with TRBJ2-7, with TRBD1 matching 10 bases. The V gene end was trimmed by 4 bases and the J gene end by 7 bases; junction bases not matched to a gene: 11. The CDR3 contains 15 residues. Germline CDR1 reads SGHKS; CDR2 reads YYEKEE (reference sequence). CDR3 protein: CASSPRTGGSEEQYF. CDR3 coding DNA: TGTGCCAGCAGCCCTAGGACAGGGGGAAGTGAAGAGCAGTACTTC.

This sequence joins TRBV7-9 and TRBJ2-7; TRBD1 might be the D (6 bases). Trimming cost V 2 bases and J 6 bases, with 11 bases left between them. CDR1 and CDR2 (germline): SEHNR, FQNEAQ (reference sequence). This CDR3 comprises 13 residues. Here the CDR3 DNA reads TGTGCCAGCAGCTTAAGTGACAGGCGCGAGCAGTACTTC. The encoded protein is CASSLSDRREQYF.

The genes are TRBV19 and TRBJ2-7; D is uncertain. The CDR3 length is 13 residues. Looked up from germline, CDR1 is LNHDA and CDR2 is SQIVND (reference sequence). The V end was cut by 4 bases, the J end by 4 bases, with 11 bases between. CDR3 sequence reads: CASSNQPTYEQYF. As DNA, the CDR3 is TGTGCCAGTAGTAACCAGCCTACTTACGAGCAGTACTTC.

The J gene is TRBJ2-1, the V gene TRBV29-1; no clear D gene. CDR1 is SQVTM, CDR2 ANQGSEA, per germline. CDR3 size: 11 residues. V was shortened by 7 bases and J by 9 bases, with 13 bases between the two germline ends. For the CDR3, the DNA is TGCAGCGGTGGCACTGCGAGTGAGCAGTTCTTC. Amino acids: CSGGTASEQFF.

This clonotype was recorded only once. The J gene is TRBJ1-2, the V gene TRBV20-1; the D is unclear. In germline, CDR1 is DFQATT, CDR2 SNEGSKA (reference sequence). V was cut by 1 base and J by 3 bases, with 12 bases left in between. The CDR3 has 14 amino acids. The CDR3 sequence is CSARGGRLDYGYTF. The DNA for the CDR3 is TGCAGTGCTAGAGGGGGAAGGCTCGACTATGGCTACACCTTC.